This TCR beta chain was found in a study of blood T cell repertoires in COVID-19 (dated by TCRdb to the early 2020s). Study-level background: Samples covering the acute and convalescent phases of COVID-19 were provided by collaborators in the United States, Italy and Spain. The prospective study material was composed of cDNA or gDNA derived from T cells, B-cell-depleted T cells, or PBMCs. Subjects who had been exposed to COVID-19, were actively infected with it, or had recovered from it provided the deeply sampled blood TCRbeta repertoires that made up the dataset. A freely available public database, intended as a resource for researchers studying the immune response to SARS-CoV-2, is where the repertoires were released. Samples were obtained from the ongoing ImmuneRACE study (first 160 participants) and from over a thousand subjects provided by 6 global collaborators. Nearly every sample came with metadata listing a de-identified subject ID, COVID-19 status, age in years and sex. Where HLA class I and class II types were available, the types were taken from metadata supplied by the sample provider, not from assay-based typing. The research as a whole found: How much clinical and demographic metadata was included differed by source and by participant, and the metadata was provided uncurated.

From cysteine to phenylalanine, the CDR3 is 12 amino acids long. Of the read, only the CDR3 DNA is kept; its 36 bases are in frame from base 1. Trimming removed 7 bases from V and 6 bases from J, leaving 15 bases between the germline ends. In the germline V gene, CDR1 corresponds to SQVTM and CDR2 to ANQGSEA. TCRbeta CDR3 regions were amplified from genomic DNA using the immunoSEQ Assay, a bias-controlled multiplex PCR. On the study's bioinformatics: Within the assay, amplification of reference gene primers was used to estimate how many nucleated cells each sample contained. To quantify the absolute abundance of each unique TCRbeta CDR3 rearrangement, sequence reads were collapsed and filtered. Productive Simpson clonality was computed per sample as the square root of Simpson's diversity index over productive rearrangements. The immuneACCESS repertoire file appears here via TCRdb, limited to in-frame rearrangements. These files lack a portion of the clones; in checked studies, under half of the deficit traces to unresolved V genes, and the cause of the others is not known. V and J calls and clone size are given by that table; D and trimming were obtained from the DNA. Counted in this sample were almost 500,000 clones; about 88% of them appeared once. 8.3% of the sample belongs to the ten largest clones.

A remark on this clone: Its antigen is unknown. Nothing much larger sits one base from this clone, and base qualities are not available.

Participants in the prospective study were enrolled through a virtual design, were aged roughly 18 to 100 years, and lived in roughly 24 United States geographic areas. Cohort assignment in the prospective study relied on participant-reported clinical history from a screening survey and a study questionnaire. For ImmuneRACE Cohort 3, a participant was defined as recovered based on two consecutive negative NP/OP PCR tests, clearance by a healthcare professional, or resolution of symptoms. Mobile phlebotomists in the prospective study collected whole blood, serum and a nasopharyngeal or oropharyngeal swab from every participant. Over an approximately 2-month period, participants in the prospective study had the option of providing additional blood draws and questionnaires. Prospective study blood samples were shipped either frozen or at room temperature before DNA extraction.

The chain employs TRBV29-1 and TRBJ1-1; matching of 5 bases hints at TRBD1 as the D gene. The source material was PBMCs or T cells enriched from blood (not recorded which). The receptor comes from a woman aged 55-70 years who had recovered from COVID-19. The CDR3 protein is CSGVDSRPEAFF. The nucleotide sequence is given as TGCAGCGGGGTTGACAGTCGTCCTGAAGCTTTCTTT.